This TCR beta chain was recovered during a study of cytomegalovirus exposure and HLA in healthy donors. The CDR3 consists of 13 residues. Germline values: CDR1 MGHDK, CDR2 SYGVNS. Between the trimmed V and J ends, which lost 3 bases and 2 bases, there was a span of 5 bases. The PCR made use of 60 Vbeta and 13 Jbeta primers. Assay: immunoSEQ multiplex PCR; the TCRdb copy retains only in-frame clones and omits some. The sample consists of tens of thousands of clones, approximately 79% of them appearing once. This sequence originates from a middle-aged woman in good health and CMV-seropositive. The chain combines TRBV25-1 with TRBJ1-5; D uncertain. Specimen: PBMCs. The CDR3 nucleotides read TGTGCCAGCAGTGAGGCAGGCAATCAGCCCCAGCATTTT. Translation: CASSEAGNQPQHF.